Listed below are T cell receptor beta chains from one sample, sequenced in a study of OX40 agonist ivuxolimab in advanced cancers. Here immunoSEQ multiplex PCR was the method, and the copy in TCRdb shows in-frame clones only, minus some. This repertoire shows over 15,000 clones, around 79% found once; its top ten account for about 33%. The specimen comprised CD4+ or CD8+ T cells sorted from blood, sampled in a trial of the OX40 agonist ivuxolimab. The origin of the receptors is an adult with an advanced solid tumor such as melanoma, head and neck, liver or kidney cancer. The CDR3 runs from the conserved cysteine through the conserved F or W. The order of the fields is J gene, clone size, V gene, D gene, CDR3 DNA, CDR3 protein. The D gene is left open where the match is weak. Not all rows give a size; the values are once, few, many and, for expanded clones, a class.

j_call: TRBJ1-2; clone_size: NA; v_call: TRBV2; d_call: TRBD1; cdr3_nt: TGTGCCACGCGCACAGGGGACGGCTACACCTTC; cdr3_aa: CATRTGDGYTF
j_call: TRBJ1-1; clone_size: NA; v_call: TRBV4-1; d_call: NA; cdr3_nt: TGCGCCAGCAGCCAAGATGAGAACCGGGCCTATGAAGCTTTCTTT; cdr3_aa: CASSQDENRAYEAFF
j_call: TRBJ2-7; clone_size: NA; v_call: TRBV9; d_call: NA; cdr3_nt: TGTGCCAGCAGCGCGCGGGTCGGAGTTTCGGAGCAGTACTTC; cdr3_aa: CASSARVGVSEQYF
j_call: TRBJ2-3; clone_size: NA; v_call: TRBV7-9; d_call: NA; cdr3_nt: TGTGCCAGCAGCTTTTGGACGGAGATACGAGATACGCAGTATTTT; cdr3_aa: CASSFWTEIRDTQYF
j_call: TRBJ1-1; clone_size: NA; v_call: TRBV27; d_call: NA; cdr3_nt: TGTGCCAGCAGAATGAACACTGAAGCTTTCTTT; cdr3_aa: CASRMNTEAFF
j_call: TRBJ2-1; clone_size: few; v_call: TRBV4-3; d_call: TRBD2; cdr3_nt: TGCGCCAGCAGCCAAGAAACAGCGGGGGGAATAGGGGACAATGAGCAGTTCTTC; cdr3_aa: CASSQETAGGIGDNEQFF
j_call: TRBJ1-6; clone_size: once; v_call: TRBV21-1; d_call: NA; cdr3_nt: TGTGCCAGCAGCTTGAGGGACAGGGGGCCTTTCTCCTATAATTCACCCCTCCACTTT; cdr3_aa: CASSLRDRGPFSYNSPLHF
j_call: TRBJ1-1; clone_size: few; v_call: TRBV5-1; d_call: NA; cdr3_nt: TGCGCCAGCAGCTTGGGGGATCGAACAGCTTTCTTT; cdr3_aa: CASSLGDRTAFF
j_call: TRBJ2-3; clone_size: NA; v_call: TRBV7-3; d_call: TRBD1; cdr3_nt: TGTGCCAGCAGCTCCGGGACAGGGTTGACAGATACGCAGTATTTT; cdr3_aa: CASSSGTGLTDTQYF
j_call: TRBJ1-1; clone_size: NA; v_call: TRBV11-2; d_call: NA; cdr3_nt: TGTGCCAGCAGCTTGAACACTGAAGCTTTCTTT; cdr3_aa: CASSLNTEAFF
j_call: TRBJ1-1; clone_size: NA; v_call: TRBV11-3; d_call: NA; cdr3_nt: TGTGCCAGCAGCCAGGGGTTCGACACTGAAGCTTTCTTT; cdr3_aa: CASSQGFDTEAFF
j_call: TRBJ2-7; clone_size: NA; v_call: TRBV27; d_call: NA; cdr3_nt: TGTGCCAGCAGTTTCAGGGGACCCTATTACGAGCAGTACTTC; cdr3_aa: CASSFRGPYYEQYF
j_call: TRBJ2-7; clone_size: NA; v_call: TRBV7-9; d_call: TRBD2; cdr3_nt: TGTGCCAGCAGCTTCGCGGGGGGCCTCCCCTACGAGCAGTACTTC; cdr3_aa: CASSFAGGLPYEQYF
j_call: TRBJ2-4; clone_size: NA; v_call: TRBV9; d_call: NA; cdr3_nt: TGTGCCAGCAGCGTCGGGAGAGGGGTAGCCAAAAACATTCAGTACTTC; cdr3_aa: CASSVGRGVAKNIQYF
j_call: TRBJ2-7; clone_size: NA; v_call: TRBV30; d_call: NA; cdr3_nt: TGTGCCTGGAGTGTAGGGCAGATCACCTACGAGCAGTACTTC; cdr3_aa: CAWSVGQITYEQYF
j_call: TRBJ1-1; clone_size: NA; v_call: TRBV5-4; d_call: TRBD1; cdr3_nt: TGTGCCAGCAGCACCTGGACAGGGGGCCCTCTGAACACTGAAGCTTTCTTT; cdr3_aa: CASSTWTGGPLNTEAFF
j_call: TRBJ1-2; clone_size: NA; v_call: TRBV2; d_call: NA; cdr3_nt: TGTGCCAGGGGGATTGGGAGGTACCACACCTTC; cdr3_aa: CARGIGRYHTF
j_call: TRBJ1-1; clone_size: NA; v_call: TRBV6-5; d_call: NA; cdr3_nt: TGTGCCAGCAGTGGCAGGGCCATGAACACTGAAGCTTTCTTT; cdr3_aa: CASSGRAMNTEAFF
j_call: TRBJ1-1; clone_size: NA; v_call: TRBV4-1; d_call: TRBD1; cdr3_nt: TGCGCCAGCTCCTCCCCCGGGACAGAAAAGACTGAAGCTTTCTTT; cdr3_aa: CASSSPGTEKTEAFF
j_call: TRBJ1-1; clone_size: NA; v_call: TRBV4-3; d_call: TRBD1; cdr3_nt: TGCGCCAGCAGCCAGGGACAGTTGAACACTGAAGCTTTCTTT; cdr3_aa: CASSQGQLNTEAFF
j_call: TRBJ1-1; clone_size: NA; v_call: TRBV9; d_call: NA; cdr3_nt: TGTGCCAGCAGCGTATCTGGGGGCATGAACACTGAAGCTTTCTTT; cdr3_aa: CASSVSGGMNTEAFF
j_call: TRBJ2-5; clone_size: NA; v_call: TRBV5-4; d_call: NA; cdr3_nt: TGTGCCAGCAGCCCCAGGGGCGGAGCTAGGGAGGAAGAGACCCAGTACTTC; cdr3_aa: CASSPRGGAREEETQYF
j_call: TRBJ2-3; clone_size: NA; v_call: TRBV7-9; d_call: NA; cdr3_nt: TGTGCCAGCAGCTACAGGGCAGATACGCAGTATTTT; cdr3_aa: CASSYRADTQYF
j_call: TRBJ1-6; clone_size: few; v_call: TRBV10-3; d_call: TRBD1; cdr3_nt: TGTGCCATCGCTTTCGGGACAGGACTCAATTCACCCCTCCACTTT; cdr3_aa: CAIAFGTGLNSPLHF
j_call: TRBJ2-7; clone_size: NA; v_call: TRBV28; d_call: TRBD1; cdr3_nt: TGTGCCAGCAGTTTGAGGACAGGAGACAGCGAGCAGTACTTC; cdr3_aa: CASSLRTGDSEQYF
j_call: TRBJ2-2; clone_size: NA; v_call: TRBV7-3; d_call: NA; cdr3_nt: TGTGCCAGCAGCTTTCACGCCGGGGAGCTGTTTTTT; cdr3_aa: CASSFHAGELFF
j_call: TRBJ2-7; clone_size: NA; v_call: TRBV19; d_call: NA; cdr3_nt: TGTGCCAGTAGTATAGCAGACTACTACGAGCAGTACTTC; cdr3_aa: CASSIADYYEQYF
j_call: TRBJ2-3; clone_size: NA; v_call: TRBV4-2; d_call: NA; cdr3_nt: TGTGCCAGCAGCATAGGGGACCTGCCACAAGATACGCAGTATTTT; cdr3_aa: CASSIGDLPQDTQYF
j_call: TRBJ2-7; clone_size: few; v_call: TRBV5-1; d_call: NA; cdr3_nt: TGCGCCAGCAGCTCCGACTACGAGCAGTACTTC; cdr3_aa: CASSSDYEQYF
j_call: TRBJ2-1; clone_size: NA; v_call: TRBV7-9; d_call: TRBD1; cdr3_nt: TGTGCCAGCAGCTCCCCCCGGACAGGGGAAAATGAGCAGTTCTTC; cdr3_aa: CASSSPRTGENEQFF
j_call: TRBJ2-7; clone_size: once; v_call: TRBV6-4; d_call: NA; cdr3_nt: TGTGCCAGCAGTACGGTCGGGTACGAGCAGTACTTC; cdr3_aa: CASSTVGYEQYF
j_call: TRBJ1-5; clone_size: NA; v_call: TRBV27; d_call: NA; cdr3_nt: TGTGCCAGCAGCGCAGGGTTCAATCAGCCCCAGCATTTT; cdr3_aa: CASSAGFNQPQHF
j_call: TRBJ1-2; clone_size: NA; v_call: TRBV5-6; d_call: NA; cdr3_nt: TGTGCCAGCAGCTTCAGCTATGGCTACACCTTC; cdr3_aa: CASSFSYGYTF